This entry lists 15 T cell receptor beta chains sequenced from one sample in a study of CD8 T cell repertoires and HIV-1 epitope variants. Sequencing was performed with immunoSEQ multiplex PCR; in TCRdb, only in-frame clones are kept and a portion is missing. The top ten hold about 44% of the sample, which has 5,100 or so clones, about 67% seen once. For these TCRs, the target antigens are not known. Specimen: cultured CD8+ T cells derived from PBMCs. These receptors were collected from a male donor with HIV.

V and J are TRBV15 and TRBJ2-1; 11 bases are a match to TRBD2. Trimming removed 1 base from V and 9 bases from J; junction bases left unmatched: 2. The CDR3 is 14 amino acids. Germline CDR1 LNHNV, CDR2 YYDKDF (reference sequence). The CDR3 protein is CATSRGLAGGEQFF. Here the CDR3 DNA reads TGTGCCACCAGCAGAGGGCTAGCGGGGGGTGAGCAGTTCTTC.

The chain has TRBV28 and TRBJ2-1; 10 nucleotides match TRBD2. Unmatched junction bases numbered 9, after V lost 2 bases and J lost 8 bases. Germline assignment: CDR1 MDHEN and CDR2 SYDVKM. The CDR3 extends over 16 amino acids. CDR3 DNA: TGTGCCAGCAGTTTACGAGTAGCGGGAGGTTACGATGAGCAGTTCTTC. This sequence encodes CASSLRVAGGYDEQFF.

Here the CDR3 reads CAISQGGQQETQYF. The CDR3 DNA is TGTGCCATCAGTCAGGGGGGACAGCAAGAGACCCAGTACTTC. V is TRBV10-3 and J is TRBJ2-5; perhaps TRBD1 as D (7 bases). V was trimmed by 5 bases and J by 2 bases, leaving 12 bases between them. This CDR3 has 14 amino acids. Germline V CDR1 and CDR2: ENHRY, SYGVKD.

This rearrangement joins TRBV27 to TRBJ2-7; 9 bases are a match to TRBD2. The junction had 5 bases not matched to a gene; V was cut back by 3 bases and J by 2 bases. The CDR3 totals 15 residues. Germline V CDR1 and CDR2: MNHEY, SMNVEV (reference sequence). The CDR3 reads CASSFQAGGTYEQYF. Written as DNA, the CDR3 is TGTGCCAGCAGTTTTCAGGCGGGAGGGACCTACGAGCAGTACTTC.

The rearrangement links TRBV28 to TRBJ1-3; weak D call: TRBD1 (6 bases). Germline V gene sequence: CDR1 MDHEN, CDR2 SYDVKM. V was clipped by 10 bases and J by 4 bases, with 17 bases between them. The CDR3 length is 14 residues. CDR3 nucleotides: TGTGCCACCAACCGTGGGGGGCTCGGAAACACCATATATTTT. This codes for CATNRGGLGNTIYF.

This clone is judged large. The rearrangement joins TRBV19 to TRBJ2-7, with TRBD2 matching over 11 bases. Per germline, CDR1 LNHDA and CDR2 SQIVND (reference sequence). The V gene end was trimmed by 3 bases and the J gene end by 4 bases; junction bases not matched to a gene: 5. This CDR3 is built from 15 residues. The CDR3, as DNA: TGTGCCAGTAGTATCCGACTAGCGGGGATTTACGAGCAGTACTTC. Translating it yields CASSIRLAGIYEQYF.

V usage is TRBV6-1 and J usage is TRBJ2-2; TRBD2 matches at 13 bases. This CDR3 comprises 14 residues. Losses at the gene ends were 6 bases for V and 6 bases for J; bases not matched to a gene: 1. CDR1 is MNHNS and CDR2 is SASEGT in the germline V gene. The CDR3 region is CASSGLAGAGELFF. CDR3 DNA: TGTGCCAGCAGCGGACTAGCGGGAGCCGGGGAGCTGTTTTTT.

The chain couples TRBV7-2 to TRBJ2-7; D unclear. The CDR3 sequence is 14 residues long. The V and J ends lost 6 bases and 2 bases respectively, with 14 bases between them. Germline V CDR1 and CDR2: SGHTA, FQGNSA. The CDR3 coding sequence is TGTGCCAGCAGTTCAGATGTCTCGGCCTACGAGCAGTACTTC. Amino acid sequence: CASSSDVSAYEQYF.

This chain joins TRBV4-3 and TRBJ2-7, with D perhaps assigned TRBD1 or TRBD2 (6 bases each). Germline V CDR1 and CDR2: LGHNA, YSLEER. The CDR3 runs 15 residues. Deletions cut 3 bases from V and 5 bases from J, with 17 bases between. As DNA, the CDR3 is TGCGCCAGCAGCCACGCACAGGGAGGCCTTCACGAGCAGTACTTC. It specifies CASSHAQGGLHEQYF.

V and J are TRBV19 and TRBJ1-1, with a possible D match to TRBD1 (6 bases). The CDR3 has 15 residues. The V end lost 2 bases, the J end lost 3 bases, and 13 bases lay between the germline ends. Germline V gives CDR1 LNHDA, CDR2 SQIVND (reference sequence). The CDR3 bases are TGTGCCAGTAGTATAAATATCGGGGGCGACACTGAAGCTTTCTTT. This encodes CASSINIGGDTEAFF.

The V call is TRBV11-2, the J call TRBJ2-3; 13 nucleotides align to TRBD2. The germline V gene encodes CDR1 SGHAT and CDR2 FQNNGV. The junction had 16 bases not matched to a gene; V was cut back by 6 bases and J by 4 bases. This CDR3 contains 19 residues. The chain's CDR3 is CASSNTGTSGVLRADTQYF. The CDR3 nucleotides are TGTGCCAGCAGTAATACCGGGACTAGCGGGGTCCTTAGGGCAGATACGCAGTATTTT.

J is TRBJ1-1 and V is TRBV11-1; TRBD1 matches 9 bases. With V trimmed by 1 base and J by 7 bases, 4 bases remained unmatched. CDR3 length: 14 residues. Germline V CDR1 and CDR2: SGHAT, FQDESV (reference sequence). The CDR3 is CASSLEGTGFEAFF. The CDR3 DNA sequence: TGTGCCAGCAGCTTAGAGGGGACAGGGTTTGAAGCTTTCTTT. The full variable domain, in which reference TRBV11-1 and TRBJ1-1 provide the parts outside the CDR3, is EAEVAQSPRYKITEKSQAVAFWCDPISGHATLYWYRQILGQGPELLVQFQDESVVDDSQLPKDRFSAERLKGVDSTLKIQPAELGDSAMYLCASSLEGTGFEAFFGQGTRLTVV.

This clone occurred a few times. This chain uses TRBV28 with TRBJ1-5; no firm D call. Germline lookup yields CDR1 MDHEN and CDR2 SYDVKM. The CDR3 is 17 amino acids. Trimming removed 7 bases from V and 0 bases from J, with 19 bases in between. The CDR3 bases are TGTGCCAGCAATTCGGACGCCTGGCCCTATAGCAATCAGCCCCAGCATTTT. Translated: CASNSDAWPYSNQPQHF.

The chain is built from TRBV27 and TRBJ2-1; D gene ambiguous. The CDR3 runs to 15 residues. V lost 5 bases and J 0 bases, leaving 11 bases between the germline ends. From germline, CDR1 is MNHEY and CDR2 SMNVEV (reference sequence). CDR3 residues: CASSAYLSSYNEQFF. Written as DNA, the CDR3 is TGTGCCAGCAGTGCATATCTCAGCTCCTACAATGAGCAGTTCTTC.

The V gene is TRBV11-2, the J gene TRBJ1-4, with 10 nucleotides matching TRBD1. Germline CDR1 reads SGHAT; CDR2 reads FQNNGV. J gave up 8 bases and V 1 base, and 1 base lay outside the gene matches. The CDR3 extends over 14 amino acids. CDR3 region: CASSLGTGGEKLFF. For the CDR3, the DNA is TGTGCCAGCAGCTTAGGGACAGGGGGGGAAAAACTGTTTTTT.